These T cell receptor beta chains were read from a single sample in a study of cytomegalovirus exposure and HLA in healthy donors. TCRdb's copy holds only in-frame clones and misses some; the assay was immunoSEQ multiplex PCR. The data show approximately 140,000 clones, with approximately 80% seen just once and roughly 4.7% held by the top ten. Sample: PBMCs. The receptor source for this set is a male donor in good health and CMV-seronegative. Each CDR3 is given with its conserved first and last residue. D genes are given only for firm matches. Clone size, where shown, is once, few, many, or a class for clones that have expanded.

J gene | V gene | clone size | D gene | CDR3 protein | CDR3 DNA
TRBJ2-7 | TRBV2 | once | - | CASSADHGGEQYF | TGTGCCAGCAGCGCGGACCACGGAGGCGAGCAGTACTTC
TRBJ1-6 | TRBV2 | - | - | CASSQSYNSPLHF | TGTGCCAGCAGCCAGTCCTATAATTCACCCCTCCACTTT
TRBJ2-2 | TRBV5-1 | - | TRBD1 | CASSLEGADDGTGELFF | TGCGCCAGCAGCTTGGAGGGGGCCGACGATGGGACCGGGGAGCTGTTTTTT
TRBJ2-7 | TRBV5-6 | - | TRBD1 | CASRGMIWTGAYEQYF | TGTGCCAGCAGGGGGATGATCTGGACAGGGGCCTACGAGCAGTACTTC
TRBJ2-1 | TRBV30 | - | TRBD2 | CAWSQGLAGPLYEQFF | TGTGCCTGGAGTCAAGGACTAGCGGGACCTTTATATGAGCAGTTCTTC
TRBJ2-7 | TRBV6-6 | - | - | CASSFGESEQYF | TGTGCCAGCAGTTTCGGGGAATCCGAGCAGTACTTC
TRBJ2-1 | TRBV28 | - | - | CASSLGGEQFF | TGTGCCAGCAGTCTTGGAGGTGAGCAGTTCTTC
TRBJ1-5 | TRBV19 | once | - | CASSIGWVRGQPQHF | TGTGCCAGTAGTATAGGATGGGTTAGGGGTCAGCCCCAGCATTTT
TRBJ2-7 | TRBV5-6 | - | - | CASSLLGRRGAHEQYF | TGTGCCAGCAGCTTGTTGGGGAGGAGGGGTGCTCACGAGCAGTACTTC
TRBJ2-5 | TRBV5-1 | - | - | CASSFTATGSAETQYF | TGCGCCAGCAGCTTCACTGCCACAGGGTCGGCAGAGACCCAGTACTTC
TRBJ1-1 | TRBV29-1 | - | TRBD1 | CSVAPGQGAMNTEAFF | TGCAGCGTTGCCCCCGGACAGGGGGCGATGAACACTGAAGCTTTCTTT
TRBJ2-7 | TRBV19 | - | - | CASSITQAGEQYF | TGTGCCAGTAGTATCACTCAGGCAGGCGAGCAGTACTTC
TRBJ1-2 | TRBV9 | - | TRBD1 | CASSVAEGAGQGYGYTF | TGTGCCAGCAGCGTAGCTGAGGGGGCGGGACAGGGCTATGGCTACACCTTC
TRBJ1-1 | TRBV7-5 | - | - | CARSLAGARANRGEAFF | TGTGCCAGAAGCTTAGCGGGTGCCAGGGCTAATCGTGGTGAAGCTTTCTTT
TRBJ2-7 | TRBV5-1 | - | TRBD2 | CASSLMGGDLVYEQYF | TGCGCCAGCAGCTTGATGGGGGGGGACCTGGTCTACGAGCAGTACTTC
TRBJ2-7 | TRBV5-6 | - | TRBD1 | CASRRTGVGEQYF | TGTGCCAGCAGGCGAACAGGGGTGGGCGAGCAGTACTTC
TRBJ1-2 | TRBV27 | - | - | CASSSYRANYGYTF | TGTGCCAGCAGTTCCTACAGAGCTAACTATGGCTACACCTTC
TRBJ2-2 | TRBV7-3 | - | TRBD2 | CASSSLGGGNTGELFF | TGTGCCAGCAGCTCCCTCGGGGGGGGGAACACCGGGGAGCTGTTTTTT
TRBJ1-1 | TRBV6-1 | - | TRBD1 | CASGLRLQGAEAFF | TGTGCCAGCGGCCTAAGACTACAGGGGGCTGAAGCTTTCTTT
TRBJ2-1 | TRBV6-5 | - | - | CASSYTQGYNEQFF | TGTGCCAGCAGTTATACCCAGGGTTACAATGAGCAGTTCTTC
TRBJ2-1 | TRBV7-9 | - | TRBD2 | CASSSQRLYRGSEQFF | TGTGCCAGCAGCTCGCAGCGGCTCTACCGCGGGAGTGAGCAGTTCTTC
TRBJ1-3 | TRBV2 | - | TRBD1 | CASGRDRGFSGNTIYF | TGTGCCAGCGGTAGGGACAGGGGTTTCTCTGGAAACACCATATATTTT
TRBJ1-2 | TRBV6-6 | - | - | CASTVQDLNYSYTF | TGTGCCAGCACTGTACAGGACCTCAACTATAGCTACACCTTC
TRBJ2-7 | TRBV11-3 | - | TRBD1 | CASSHRGAYEQYF | TGTGCCAGCAGCCACAGGGGGGCCTACGAGCAGTACTTC
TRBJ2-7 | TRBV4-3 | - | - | CASSPTTGRYEQYF | TGCGCCAGCAGCCCTACGACAGGGAGGTACGAGCAGTACTTC
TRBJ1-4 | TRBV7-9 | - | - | CASSLGGGQEKLFF | TGTGCCAGCAGCTTAGGAGGGGGACAAGAAAAACTGTTTTTT
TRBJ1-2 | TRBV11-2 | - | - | CASSTSQENYGYTF | TGTGCCAGCAGCACCTCACAGGAGAACTATGGCTACACCTTC
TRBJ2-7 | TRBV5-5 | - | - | CASSLNYEQYF | TGTGCCAGCAGCCTTAACTACGAGCAGTACTTC
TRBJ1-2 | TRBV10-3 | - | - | CAIREGGDPGYTF | TGTGCCATCAGGGAGGGGGGGGATCCTGGCTACACCTTC
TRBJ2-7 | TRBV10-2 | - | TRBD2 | CASFFAGTSVHEQYF | TGCGCCAGCTTTTTTGCCGGGACTAGCGTCCACGAGCAGTACTTC
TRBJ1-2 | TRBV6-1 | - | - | CASISNLGGGYTF | TGTGCCAGCATAAGCAACCTCGGCGGTGGCTACACCTTC
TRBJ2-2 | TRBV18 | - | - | CASSPLRLATNTGELFF | TGTGCCAGCTCACCACTACGGCTAGCGACGAACACCGGGGAGCTGTTTTTT
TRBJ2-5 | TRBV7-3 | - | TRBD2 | CASSPSGGGETQYF | TGTGCCAGCAGCCCTAGCGGGGGAGGAGAGACCCAGTACTTC
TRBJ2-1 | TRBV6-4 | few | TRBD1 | CASSDSLGTGVNNEQFF | TGTGCCAGCAGTGACTCCCTCGGGACAGGGGTTAACAATGAGCAGTTCTTC
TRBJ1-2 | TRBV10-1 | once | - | CATWGVGGYTF | TGCGCCACTTGGGGGGTCGGGGGCTACACCTTC
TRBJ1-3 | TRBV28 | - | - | CASGTSGTNDGNTIYF | TGTGCCAGCGGAACCTCCGGGACAAATGATGGAAACACCATATATTTT
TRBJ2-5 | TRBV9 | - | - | CASSVATGALGETQYF | TGTGCCAGCAGCGTAGCTACAGGAGCATTGGGAGAGACCCAGTACTTC
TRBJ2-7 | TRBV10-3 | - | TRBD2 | CAISDRLAGGNYEQYF | TGTGCCATCAGTGACAGGCTAGCGGGGGGGAACTACGAGCAGTACTTC
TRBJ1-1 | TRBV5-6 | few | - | CASSLAGRGAFF | TGTGCCAGCAGCTTGGCGGGTCGTGGGGCTTTCTTT
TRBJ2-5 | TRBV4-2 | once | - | CASSPGPQETQYF | TGTGCCAGCAGTCCCGGTCCCCAAGAGACCCAGTACTTC
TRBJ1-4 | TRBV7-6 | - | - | CASRRTDLDNEKLFF | TGTGCCAGCAGGCGGACAGACTTAGATAATGAAAAACTGTTTTTT
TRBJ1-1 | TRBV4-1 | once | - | CASSPTPWGGGVNTEAFF | TGCGCCAGCAGCCCCACCCCTTGGGGGGGAGGAGTGAACACTGAAGCTTTCTTT
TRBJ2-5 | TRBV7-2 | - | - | CASSPRAQETQYF | TGTGCCAGCAGCCCGAGGGCACAAGAGACCCAGTACTTC
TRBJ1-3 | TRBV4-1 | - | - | CASSRGLSGNTIYF | TGCGCCAGCAGCCGAGGGCTCTCTGGAAACACCATATATTTT
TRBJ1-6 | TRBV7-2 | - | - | CASSLQGSSPLHF | TGTGCCAGCAGCTTACAGGGGAGTTCACCCCTCCACTTT
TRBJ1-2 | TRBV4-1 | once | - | CASSQDSQEELSYGYTF | TGCGCCAGCAGCCAAGATTCCCAGGAGGAGTTGTCTTATGGCTACACCTTC